The clone carrying this T cell receptor beta chain was recorded at least ten times. Researchers prepared the TCRbeta library using unique molecular identifiers, the study reports. MiXCR was run by TCRdb on the PCR reads, yielding one entry per CDR3 protein. The sample shows hundreds of thousands of distinct CDR3 sequences, under 30% of them seen only once. The CDR3 consists of 15 residues. The germline V gene has CDR1 DFQATT and CDR2 SNEGSKA (reference sequence). The V and J ends lost 5 bases and 3 bases, in that order; junction bases with no gene match: 10. The record originates from a study of T-cell reconstitution after alpha-beta-depleted transplantation in children.

This TCR was recovered from a girl between 2 and 10 years old with Fanconi anemia, due to receive a stem cell transplant. The chain is built from TRBV20-1 and TRBJ2-3, with TRBD2 matching over 8 bases. The sample in question was PBMCs, obtained before TCRalphabeta/CD19-depleted stem cell transplant. Here the CDR3 reads CSAEAWRGETDTQYF. The CDR3 nucleotides read TGCAGTGCTGAGGCTTGGCGGGGGGAAACAGATACGCAGTATTTT.